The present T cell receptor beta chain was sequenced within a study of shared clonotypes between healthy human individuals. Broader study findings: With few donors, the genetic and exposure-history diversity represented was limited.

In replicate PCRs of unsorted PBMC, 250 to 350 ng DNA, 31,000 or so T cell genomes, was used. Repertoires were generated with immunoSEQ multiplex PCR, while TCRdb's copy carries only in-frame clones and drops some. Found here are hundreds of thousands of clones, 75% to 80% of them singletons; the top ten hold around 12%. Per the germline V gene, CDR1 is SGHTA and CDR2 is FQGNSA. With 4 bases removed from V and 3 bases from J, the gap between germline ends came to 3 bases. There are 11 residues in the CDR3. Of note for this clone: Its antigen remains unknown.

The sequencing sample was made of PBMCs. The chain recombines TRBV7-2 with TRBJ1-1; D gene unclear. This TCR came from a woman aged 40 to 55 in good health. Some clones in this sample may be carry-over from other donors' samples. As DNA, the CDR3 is TGTGCCAGCAGCTACTACACTGAAGCTTTCTTT. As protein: CASSYYTEAFF.